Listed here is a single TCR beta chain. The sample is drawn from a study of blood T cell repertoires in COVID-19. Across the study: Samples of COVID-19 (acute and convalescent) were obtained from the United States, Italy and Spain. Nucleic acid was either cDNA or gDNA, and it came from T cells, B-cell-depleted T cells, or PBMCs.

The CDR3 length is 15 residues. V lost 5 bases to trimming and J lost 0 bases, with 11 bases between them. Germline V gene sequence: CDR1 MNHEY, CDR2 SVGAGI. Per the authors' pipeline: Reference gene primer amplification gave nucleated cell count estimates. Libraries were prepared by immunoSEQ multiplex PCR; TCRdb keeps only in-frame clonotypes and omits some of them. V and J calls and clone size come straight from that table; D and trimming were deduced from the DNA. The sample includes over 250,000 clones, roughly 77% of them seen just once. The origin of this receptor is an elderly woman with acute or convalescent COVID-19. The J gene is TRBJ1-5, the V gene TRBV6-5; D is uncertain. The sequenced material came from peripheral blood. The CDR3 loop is CASSIQAGSNQPQHF. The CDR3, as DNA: TGTGCCAGCAGTATCCAAGCCGGTAGCAATCAGCCCCAGCATTTT.